These T cell receptor beta chains were read from a single sample in a study of shared clonotypes between healthy human individuals. Clones were read by immunoSEQ multiplex PCR, and TCRdb kept only the in-frame ones, dropping some. The sample has under 1,100,000 clones; more than 65% are singletons. The sequenced sample consisted of memory CD4+ T cells sorted from blood. The receptors derive from a young man in good health. CDR3s include the opening cysteine and the closing phenylalanine or tryptophan. The D gene is left open where the match is weak.

J | D | V | CDR3
TRBJ2-3 | TRBD2 | TRBV5-1 | CASSVTSGRAENTQYF
TRBJ2-1 | TRBD2 | TRBV2 | CASSAQTSGSGNEQFF
TRBJ1-4 | TRBD1 | TRBV30 | CAWSNTGELFF
TRBJ1-2 | TRBD1 | TRBV11-2 | CASSLGQGAGGYTF
TRBJ2-5 | NA | TRBV15 | CATSRDIQSQETQYF
TRBJ2-7 | NA | TRBV7-2 | CASSHHREGRRSYEQYF
TRBJ1-1 | NA | TRBV19 | CASGGTPFTEAFF
TRBJ2-7 | NA | TRBV30 | CAWSVSVLGGLPYEQYF
TRBJ1-1 | TRBD1 | TRBV19 | CASSLGTGGVAFF
TRBJ2-3 | TRBD2 | TRBV15 | CATSSVGQREGPTDTQYF
TRBJ1-1 | NA | TRBV18 | CASSRGGPVNTEAFF
TRBJ2-3 | TRBD2 | TRBV10-3 | CAISAIMTSGSSDTQYF
TRBJ2-3 | NA | TRBV6-6 | CASRPDSTDTQYF
TRBJ2-5 | NA | TRBV6-1 | CASSGGTGLKETQYF
TRBJ1-4 | NA | TRBV9 | CASSVGAVGEKLFF
TRBJ2-7 | TRBD2 | TRBV7-2 | CASSLASGRFDEQYF